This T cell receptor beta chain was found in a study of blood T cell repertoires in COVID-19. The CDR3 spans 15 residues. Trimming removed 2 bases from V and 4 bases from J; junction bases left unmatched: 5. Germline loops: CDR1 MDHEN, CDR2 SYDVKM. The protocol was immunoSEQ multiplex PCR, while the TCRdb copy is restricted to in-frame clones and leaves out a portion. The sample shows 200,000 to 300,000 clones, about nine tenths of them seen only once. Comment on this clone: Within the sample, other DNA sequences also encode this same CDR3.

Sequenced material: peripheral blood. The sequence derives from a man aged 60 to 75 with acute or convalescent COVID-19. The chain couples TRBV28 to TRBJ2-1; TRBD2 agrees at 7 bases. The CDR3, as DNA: TGTGCCAGCAGTTTAGCGGGAGTATCGTACAATGAGCAGTTCTTC. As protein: CASSLAGVSYNEQFF.